A selection of T cell receptor beta chains follows, all from one sample in a study of blood T cells in healthy people across ages. TCRdb analysed the 5' RACE reads with MiXCR anew, one entry per CDR3 protein. There are about 1.8 million distinct CDR3 sequences in the sample; around 50% occur only once, and roughly 2% lies in the top ten. Sequenced input: blood. Every receptor here comes from a woman aged 40 to 55 in good health. CDR3s include the opening cysteine and the closing phenylalanine or tryptophan. The D gene is left open where the match is weak. The listing skips clone size in some rows; elsewhere it reads once, few, many or a size class.

j_call clone_size cdr3_length d_call v_call cdr3_aa cdr3_nt
TRBJ1-6 - 12 - TRBV20-1 CSARGVRSPLHF TGCAGTGCTAGAGGGGTGAGGTCACCCCTCCACTTT
TRBJ2-3 - 15 - TRBV20-1 CSAYDHGHSTDTQYF TGCAGTGCTTACGATCACGGCCATAGCACAGATACGCAGTATTTT
TRBJ1-5 few 15 - TRBV12-3/TRBV12-4 CASSSETAINQPQHF TGTGCCAGCAGTTCCGAGACAGCGATCAATCAGCCCCAGCATTTT
TRBJ1-6 few 15 - TRBV12-3/TRBV12-4 CASSSRQGRLSPLHF TGTGCCAGCAGTTCTCGTCAGGGGCGCTTATCACCCCTCCACTTT
TRBJ2-7 - 16 TRBD2 TRBV20-1 CSAVNTGTSGYNEQYF TGCAGTGCTGTCAACACCGGGACTAGCGGCTACAATGAGCAGTACTTC
TRBJ2-5 - 15 - TRBV5-1 CASSFLRVEGETQYF TGCGCCAGCAGCTTCCTCAGGGTCGAGGGGGAGACCCAGTACTTC
TRBJ1-4 - 19 TRBD1 TRBV5-1 CASSPRGQGRRATNEKLFF TGCGCCAGCAGCCCCCGTGGACAGGGTCGGAGGGCAACTAATGAAAAACTGTTTTTT
TRBJ2-5 - 15 - TRBV2 CASSEEGSGRKTQYF TGTGCCAGCAGTGAAGAAGGTAGCGGACGGAAGACCCAGTACTTC
TRBJ2-7 - 13 - TRBV29-1 CSVGAQSSYEQYF TGCAGCGTCGGGGCCCAAAGCTCCTACGAGCAGTACTTC
TRBJ2-3 - 13 TRBD2 TRBV20-1 CSASSGGADTQYF TGCAGTGCTAGTAGCGGGGGCGCAGATACGCAGTATTTT
TRBJ2-7 - 13 - TRBV20-1 CSAHDEDRGTRYF TGCAGTGCGCACGACGAGGATCGGGGGACCCGGTACTTC
TRBJ1-5 once 14 - TRBV6-2/TRBV6-3 CASSYIASNQPQHF TGTGCCAGCAGTTACATTGCAAGCAATCAGCCCCAGCATTTT
TRBJ2-7 - 16 TRBD1 TRBV4-2 CASSQSPGQGRYEQYF TGTGCCAGCAGCCAATCCCCCGGACAGGGGAGATACGAGCAGTACTTC
TRBJ2-3 - 14 - TRBV7-8 CASSIRGGTDAQYF TGTGCCAGCAGCATTCGCGGTGGCACAGATGCGCAGTATTTT
TRBJ2-3 few 15 TRBD2 TRBV6-1 CASSELAGGADTQYF TGTGCCAGCAGTGAACTAGCGGGGGGAGCAGATACGCAGTATTTT
TRBJ2-1 - 15 TRBD2 TRBV4-2 CASSQVGTSRNEQFF TGTGCCAGCAGCCAAGTCGGGACTAGCCGAAATGAGCAGTTCTTC
TRBJ1-1 - 19 - TRBV27 CASSLLTRGEVGGNTEAFF TGTGCCAGCAGTTTATTGACTCGAGGAGAAGTGGGGGGAAACACTGAAGCTTTCTTT
TRBJ1-2 few 13 - TRBV9 CASSATYRYGYTF TGTGCCAGCAGCGCGACTTATCGTTATGGCTACACCTTC
TRBJ2-3 - 13 - TRBV6-2/TRBV6-3 CASRTRPTDTQYF TGTGCCAGCAGGACTAGACCGACAGATACGCAGTATTTT
TRBJ2-1 - 14 - TRBV5-1 CASHSGAPYNEQFF TGCGCCAGCCACTCTGGGGCCCCTTACAATGAGCAGTTCTTC
TRBJ1-1 - 14 - TRBV6-5 CASNLQGSNTEAFF TGTGCCAGCAATCTACAGGGATCGAACACTGAAGCTTTCTTT
TRBJ2-7 - 13 - TRBV4-1 CASSRVREYEQYF TGCGCCAGCAGCCGAGTGCGGGAATACGAGCAGTACTTC
TRBJ2-3 once 15 TRBD2 TRBV2 CASSLLAVLTDTQYF TGTGCCAGCAGCCTACTAGCGGTCCTCACAGATACGCAGTATTTT
TRBJ2-7 few 14 - TRBV4-1 CASSQDQDSYEQYF TGCGCCAGCAGCCAAGATCAGGATTCCTACGAGCAGTACTTC
TRBJ2-1 - 15 TRBD2 TRBV7-8 CASKMGGGSYNEQFF TGTGCCAGCAAAATGGGGGGGGGCTCCTACAATGAGCAGTTCTTC
TRBJ2-7 few 12 - TRBV2 CASSETYNEQYF TGTGCCAGCAGTGAAACTTACAATGAGCAGTACTTC
TRBJ2-4 few 14 TRBD2 TRBV6-2/TRBV6-3 CASSYGLAENIQYF TGTGCCAGCAGTTACGGACTAGCGGAAAACATTCAGTACTTC
TRBJ2-3 - 16 TRBD1 TRBV18 CASSHSTGVKTDTQYF TGTGCCAGCTCACATTCGACAGGGGTTAAGACAGATACGCAGTATTTT
TRBJ1-5 - 15 TRBD1 TRBV12-3/TRBV12-4 CASSTGTGGSQPQHF TGTGCCAGCAGTACCGGGACAGGGGGATCTCAGCCCCAGCATTTT
TRBJ2-3 - 17 TRBD2 TRBV28 CASSFGGGSGSTDTQYF TGTGCCAGCAGTTTCGGGGGGGGGAGTGGGAGCACAGATACGCAGTATTTT
TRBJ2-7 few 15 TRBD2 TRBV20-1 CSARDPAGGLYEQYF TGCAGTGCTAGAGATCCTGCGGGGGGACTTTACGAGCAGTACTTC
TRBJ2-7 few 18 - TRBV20-1 CSARDLVGALRTAYEQYF TGCAGTGCTAGAGATCTTGTGGGGGCGCTTCGTACAGCTTACGAGCAGTACTTC
TRBJ2-5 - 18 TRBD2 TRBV7-6 CASSLVTSGGLSGNEQYF TGTGCCAGCAGCTTAGTAACTAGCGGGGGGCTCTCGGGCAATGAGCAGTACTTC
TRBJ2-7 - 19 TRBD2 TRBV28 CASSLAGTAISGGLYEQYF TGTGCCAGCAGTCTAGCCGGGACAGCTATTAGCGGGGGACTCTACGAGCAGTACTTC
TRBJ1-2 - 15 TRBD1 TRBV27 CASSLGTAGGRGYTF TGTGCCAGCAGTTTAGGGACAGCCGGGGGTCGTGGCTACACCTTC
TRBJ2-3 few 12 - TRBV11-2 CASSLLRTTQYF TGTGCCAGCAGCCTACTCCGGACTACGCAGTATTTT
TRBJ2-5 - 14 - TRBV6-5 CASSYSAGMETQYF TGTGCCAGCAGTTACAGTGCAGGGATGGAGACCCAGTACTTC
TRBJ2-7 - 16 TRBD1 TRBV28 CASSSDRGLYGGEQYF TGTGCCAGCAGTTCAGACAGGGGCCTCTATGGCGGGGAGCAGTACTTC
TRBJ1-2 few 13 - TRBV11-2 CASSLDGLYGYTF TGTGCCAGCAGCCTAGACGGCCTCTATGGCTACACCTTC
TRBJ2-1 - 13 - TRBV7-2 CASSGLVENEQFF TGTGCCAGCAGCGGGCTAGTTGAGAATGAGCAGTTCTTC
TRBJ2-4 - 15 - TRBV5-8 CASSLPFPAKNIQYF TGTGCCAGCAGCTTGCCGTTCCCAGCCAAAAACATTCAGTACTTC
TRBJ2-7 few 15 - TRBV7-2 CASSLEAALTYEQYF TGTGCCAGCAGCTTAGAGGCAGCCTTGACCTACGAGCAGTACTTC
TRBJ2-7 - 11 - TRBV20-1 CSANLGYEQYF TGCAGTGCTAACCTCGGCTACGAGCAGTACTTC
TRBJ2-3 - 16 TRBD2 TRBV9 CASSVTSGGDTDTQYF TGTGCCAGCAGCGTCACTAGCGGGGGGGACACAGATACGCAGTATTTT
TRBJ1-1 - 14 TRBD1 TRBV7-9 CASSPGQGPTEAFF TGTGCCAGCAGCCCAGGACAGGGACCCACTGAAGCTTTCTTT
TRBJ2-7 many 14 TRBD2 TRBV29-1 CSVDRGGDRREQYF TGCAGCGTTGATCGGGGGGGAGATCGTCGGGAGCAGTACTTC